Following are 6 T cell receptor beta chains from one sample sequenced in a study of blood T cell repertoires in COVID-19. The table came from immunoSEQ multiplex PCR; TCRdb's copy has only in-frame clones and leaves some out. The sample holds a few hundred thousand clones, roughly 85% seen once. The sample consisted of peripheral blood. The receptors originated from a young woman with acute or convalescent COVID-19.

CDR3 amino acids: CAISLQGGGYEQYF. As DNA, the CDR3 is TGTGCCATCAGTCTACAGGGGGGAGGCTACGAGCAGTACTTC. The rearrangement uses TRBV10-3 and TRBJ2-7, with 8 bases fitting TRBD1. Trimming took 5 bases from V and 3 from J; bases not matched to a gene: 6. The germline V gene encodes CDR1 ENHRY and CDR2 SYGVKD. This CDR3 has 14 residues.

This chain joins TRBV7-9 and TRBJ2-3, with 11 bases that match TRBD2. CDR1 is SEHNR and CDR2 is FQNEAQ in the germline V gene (reference sequence). Trimming at V came to 9 bases and at J to 2 bases, leaving 4 bases not matched to a gene. This CDR3 contains 14 residues. CDR3 in DNA: TGTGCCAGTGGGACTAGCGGAAACACAGATACGCAGTATTTT. It specifies CASGTSGNTDTQYF. Together with reference TRBV7-9 and TRBJ2-3, the CDR3 gives the full variable domain: DTGVSQNPRHKITKRGQNVTFRCDPISEHNRLYWYRQTLGQGPEFLTYFQNEAQLEKSRLLSDRFSAERPKGSFSTLEIQRTEQGDSAMYLCASGTSGNTDTQYFGPGTRLTVL.

This chain connects TRBV5-1 to TRBJ2-2; TRBD2 aligns across 9 bases. Looked up from germline, CDR1 is SGHRS and CDR2 is YFSETQ. The trim removed 1 base at V and 7 bases at J, leaving 5 bases unmatched. The CDR3 loop spans 15 amino acids. The CDR3 DNA sequence: TGCGCCAGCAGCTTGCCGGCGGGAGGGCTCGGGGAGCTGTTTTTT. Its protein is CASSLPAGGLGELFF.

The chain carries TRBV3-1 (or the pseudogene TRBV3-2) and TRBJ1-1; D possibly corresponds to TRBD1 (6 bases). The CDR3 extends over 15 amino acids. Germline loops: CDR1 LGHDT, CDR2 YNNKEL (reference sequence). Trimming shortened V by 0 bases and J by 5 bases, and 13 bases separated the two germline ends. CDR3 in amino acids: CASSQDTQGWTEAFF. DNA for the CDR3: TGTGCCAGCAGCCAAGATACCCAGGGGTGGACTGAAGCTTTCTTT.

V usage is TRBV3-1 (or the pseudogene TRBV3-2) and J usage is TRBJ2-5, with D tentatively TRBD2 (5 bases). CDR3 size: 15 residues. CDR1 is LGHDT and CDR2 is YNNKEL in the germline V gene (reference sequence). The V and J ends lost 0 bases and 5 bases respectively, with 13 bases between them. CDR3 protein: CASSQESLAGETQYF. CDR3 DNA: TGTGCCAGCAGCCAAGAGTCTCTAGCCGGGGAGACCCAGTACTTC.

In regard to this clone: The junction departs from the called germline gene at one end, perhaps through a read error. This rearrangement joins TRBV11-2 to TRBJ2-5, with 9 bases aligning to TRBD1. The CDR3 loop spans 12 amino acids. Germline assignment: CDR1 SGHAT and CDR2 FQNNGV. In DNA, the CDR3 is TGTGCCAGCAGCACCAGGGGGACAGGGTCCCACTTC. Residues: CASSTRGTGSHF. The full variable domain, in which reference TRBV11-2 and TRBJ2-5 provide the parts outside the CDR3, is EAGVAQSPRYKIIEKRQSVAFWCNPISGHATLYWYQQILGQGPKLLIQFQNNGVVDDSQLPKDRFSAERLKGVDSTLKIQPAKLEDSAVYLCASSTRGTGSHFGPGTRLLVL.